This TCR beta chain was found in a study of blood T cell repertoires in COVID-19. In the authors' workflow: Nucleated cell number was recorded as an estimate derived from reference gene primer amplification. Produced via immunoSEQ multiplex PCR; TCRdb's table is partial and in-frame only. The DNA was the basis for D and trimming; V, J and clone size are from that table. The table includes 220,000 or so clones, 80% to 90% detected once. Trimming took 0 bases from V and 6 from J, leaving 18 bases between them. Germline CDR1 SGHVS, CDR2 FQNEAQ. CDR3 length: 17 amino acids. Participants came from roughly 24 US areas, aged about 18 to 90 years. Cohorts were based on clinical histories the participants reported.

This sequence originates from a woman aged 18 to 35 in a cohort exposed to, infected with or recovered from COVID-19 (not recorded which). V and J are TRBV7-8 and TRBJ2-1; tentatively, D is TRBD1 (5 bases). The sequencing input was PBMCs or T cells enriched from blood (not recorded which). In DNA, the CDR3 is TGTGCCAGCAGCTTAGCCGAGACAGAGCGCTACCTCAATGAGCAGTTCTTC. Its protein product is CASSLAETERYLNEQFF.